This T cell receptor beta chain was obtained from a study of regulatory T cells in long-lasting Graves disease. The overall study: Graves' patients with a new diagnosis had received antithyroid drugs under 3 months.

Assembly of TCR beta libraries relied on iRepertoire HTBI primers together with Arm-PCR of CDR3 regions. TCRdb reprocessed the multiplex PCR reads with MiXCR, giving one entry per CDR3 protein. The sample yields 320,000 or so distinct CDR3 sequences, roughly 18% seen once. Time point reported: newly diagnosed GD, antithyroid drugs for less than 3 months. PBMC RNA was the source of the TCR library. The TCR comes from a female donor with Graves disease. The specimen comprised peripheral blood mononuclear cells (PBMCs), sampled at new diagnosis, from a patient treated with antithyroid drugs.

CDR3 nucleotide sequence: TGTGCCAGCAGCCGACTAGCGGACTCAACCGGGGAGCTGTTTTTT. As protein: CASSRLADSTGELFF. The chain is built from TRBV7-9 and TRBJ2-2; TRBD2 agrees at 9 bases. The CDR3 length is 15 residues. CDR1 SEHNR and CDR2 FQNEAQ come from the germline V gene (reference sequence). Germline trimming cut 5 bases from V and 5 bases from J; bases unmatched to any gene: 6.